A selection of T cell receptor beta chains follows, all from one sample in a study of blood T cell repertoires in COVID-19. Profiled with immunoSEQ multiplex PCR; TCRdb holds only in-frame clones, not every one. The table has around 100,000 clones, over 75% seen once; the top ten hold 5% to 6.5%. The sample consisted of peripheral blood. These receptors all come from a man aged 45-60 years with acute or convalescent COVID-19. The CDR3 runs from the conserved cysteine through the conserved F or W. The D gene is left open where the match is weak. Part of the rows lack a size; the others show once, few, many or a class for expanded clones.

abundance: -
j_gene: TRBJ2-1
d_gene: -
v_gene: TRBV28
CDR3aa: CASSLPTSYNEQFF
CDR3nt: TGTGCCAGCAGTTTACCCACCAGCTACAATGAGCAGTTCTTC

abundance: -
j_gene: TRBJ1-2
d_gene: TRBD1
v_gene: TRBV5-4
CDR3aa: CASSQGTGGQIYGYTF
CDR3nt: TGTGCCAGCAGCCAAGGGACAGGGGGCCAAATCTATGGCTACACCTTC

abundance: -
j_gene: TRBJ2-2
d_gene: -
v_gene: TRBV2
CDR3aa: CASRTTGTGELFF
CDR3nt: TGTGCCAGCAGGACTACCGGAACCGGGGAGCTGTTTTTT

abundance: once
j_gene: TRBJ2-7
d_gene: TRBD2
v_gene: TRBV9
CDR3aa: CASSVDFAGVYEQYF
CDR3nt: TGTGCCAGCAGCGTAGATTTTGCGGGAGTCTACGAGCAGTACTTC

abundance: once
j_gene: TRBJ2-7
d_gene: TRBD2
v_gene: TRBV27
CDR3aa: CASSRTGTSGHEQYF
CDR3nt: TGTGCCAGCAGTCGAACCGGGACTAGCGGTCATGAGCAGTACTTC

abundance: -
j_gene: TRBJ1-1
d_gene: -
v_gene: TRBV6-6
CDR3aa: CASSTTPNTEAFF
CDR3nt: TGTGCCAGCAGTACGACACCGAACACTGAAGCTTTCTTT

abundance: -
j_gene: TRBJ1-4
d_gene: TRBD1
v_gene: TRBV11-3
CDR3aa: CASSFGTGVSNEKLFF
CDR3nt: TGTGCCAGCAGCTTCGGGACAGGAGTCAGTAATGAAAAACTGTTTTTT

abundance: -
j_gene: TRBJ1-3
d_gene: TRBD1
v_gene: TRBV9
CDR3aa: CASRRGTGDSGNTIYF
CDR3nt: TGTGCCAGCAGGAGGGGGACAGGCGACTCTGGAAACACCATATATTTT

abundance: -
j_gene: TRBJ1-5
d_gene: TRBD1
v_gene: TRBV27
CDR3aa: CASSRTGGNQPQHF
CDR3nt: TGTGCCAGCAGCAGGACAGGGGGCAATCAGCCCCAGCATTTT

abundance: -
j_gene: TRBJ2-2
d_gene: -
v_gene: TRBV6-4
CDR3aa: CASSDPRSLGGTGELFF
CDR3nt: TGTGCCAGCAGTGACCCGAGGAGTTTAGGGGGAACCGGGGAGCTGTTTTTT

abundance: -
j_gene: TRBJ1-5
d_gene: -
v_gene: TRBV21-1
CDR3aa: CATLKGGNNQPQHF
CDR3nt: TGTGCCACGTTAAAAGGCGGAAACAATCAGCCCCAGCATTTT

abundance: -
j_gene: TRBJ1-2
d_gene: TRBD1
v_gene: TRBV18
CDR3aa: CASSQGQGREYGYTF
CDR3nt: TGTGCCAGCTCACAGGGACAGGGTCGTGAATATGGCTACACCTTC

abundance: -
j_gene: TRBJ2-7
d_gene: TRBD2
v_gene: TRBV27
CDR3aa: CASSLEVAGPYEQYF
CDR3nt: TGTGCCAGCAGTTTAGAGGTAGCGGGTCCCTACGAGCAGTACTTC

abundance: -
j_gene: TRBJ2-7
d_gene: TRBD2
v_gene: TRBV3-1/TRBV3-2
CDR3aa: CASSSLAGVYEQYF
CDR3nt: TGTGCCAGCAGCTCACTAGCGGGAGTCTACGAGCAGTACTTC

abundance: -
j_gene: TRBJ2-6
d_gene: -
v_gene: TRBV5-1
CDR3aa: CASSQPRTPSSSGANVLTF
CDR3nt: TGCGCCAGCAGCCAACCTCGGACACCTTCTAGCTCTGGGGCCAACGTCCTGACTTTC

abundance: -
j_gene: TRBJ2-4
d_gene: TRBD2
v_gene: TRBV19
CDR3aa: CASRGRTSVENIQYF
CDR3nt: TGTGCCAGTAGGGGAAGGACTAGCGTGGAAAACATTCAGTACTTC

abundance: -
j_gene: TRBJ2-6
d_gene: TRBD1
v_gene: TRBV19
CDR3aa: CASGQASGANVLTF
CDR3nt: TGTGCCAGTGGACAGGCTTCCGGGGCCAACGTCCTGACTTTC

abundance: -
j_gene: TRBJ2-7
d_gene: TRBD1
v_gene: TRBV4-3
CDR3aa: CASSQATGTAHEQYF
CDR3nt: TGCGCCAGCAGCCAAGCTACCGGGACAGCTCACGAGCAGTACTTC

abundance: -
j_gene: TRBJ1-1
d_gene: -
v_gene: TRBV6-5
CDR3aa: CASSPLRENTEAFF
CDR3nt: TGTGCCAGCAGTCCCTTACGGGAGAACACTGAAGCTTTCTTT

abundance: -
j_gene: TRBJ1-1
d_gene: -
v_gene: TRBV6-1
CDR3aa: CASSDGVGGGTEAFF
CDR3nt: TGTGCCAGCAGTGATGGGGTTGGGGGAGGGACTGAAGCTTTCTTT

abundance: -
j_gene: TRBJ1-2
d_gene: -
v_gene: TRBV5-4
CDR3aa: CASSLMTTGIYGYTF
CDR3nt: TGTGCCAGCAGCCTGATGACGACAGGAATCTATGGCTACACCTTC

abundance: -
j_gene: TRBJ1-2
d_gene: -
v_gene: TRBV7-9
CDR3aa: CASRLGGGPYGYTF
CDR3nt: TGTGCCAGCCGACTAGGGGGAGGGCCGTATGGCTACACCTTC

abundance: -
j_gene: TRBJ2-5
d_gene: TRBD2
v_gene: TRBV7-8
CDR3aa: CASSMGLARQETQYF
CDR3nt: TGTGCCAGCAGCATGGGACTAGCGAGACAAGAGACCCAGTACTTC

abundance: -
j_gene: TRBJ2-1
d_gene: -
v_gene: TRBV3-1/TRBV3-2
CDR3aa: CASSQDEAFGQFF
CDR3nt: TGTGCCAGCAGCCAAGACGAAGCTTTCGGGCAGTTCTTC

abundance: -
j_gene: TRBJ1-6
d_gene: TRBD1
v_gene: TRBV28
CDR3aa: CASSRQGQGMSPLHF
CDR3nt: TGTGCCAGCAGTCGGCAGGGACAGGGTATGTCACCCCTCCACTTT

abundance: once
j_gene: TRBJ1-2
d_gene: TRBD1
v_gene: TRBV3-1/TRBV3-2
CDR3aa: CASSRAGGLYYGYTF
CDR3nt: TGTGCCAGCAGCCGGGCAGGGGGGCTTTACTATGGCTACACCTTC

abundance: -
j_gene: TRBJ2-3
d_gene: TRBD2
v_gene: TRBV11-3
CDR3aa: CASSLGLAGGLFTDTQYF
CDR3nt: TGTGCCAGCAGCTTAGGTCTAGCGGGAGGGCTGTTCACAGATACGCAGTATTTT

abundance: -
j_gene: TRBJ2-1
d_gene: TRBD2
v_gene: TRBV7-2
CDR3aa: CASSLSWTSGVHGQFF
CDR3nt: TGTGCCAGCAGCTTATCCTGGACTAGCGGGGTTCACGGGCAGTTCTTC